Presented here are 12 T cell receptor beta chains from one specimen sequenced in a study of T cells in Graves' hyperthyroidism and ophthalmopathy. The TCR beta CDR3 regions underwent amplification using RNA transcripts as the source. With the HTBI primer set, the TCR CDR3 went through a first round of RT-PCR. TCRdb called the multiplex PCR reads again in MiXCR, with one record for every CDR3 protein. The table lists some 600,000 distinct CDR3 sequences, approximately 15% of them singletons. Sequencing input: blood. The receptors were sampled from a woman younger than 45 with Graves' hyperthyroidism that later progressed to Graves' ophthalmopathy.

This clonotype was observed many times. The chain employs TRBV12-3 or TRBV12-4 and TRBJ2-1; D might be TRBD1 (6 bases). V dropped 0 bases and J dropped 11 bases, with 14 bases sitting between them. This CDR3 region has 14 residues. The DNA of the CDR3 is TGTGCCAGCAGTTTAGCTCAGGGGAGAGAACAGCAGTTCTTC. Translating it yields CASSLAQGREQQFF.

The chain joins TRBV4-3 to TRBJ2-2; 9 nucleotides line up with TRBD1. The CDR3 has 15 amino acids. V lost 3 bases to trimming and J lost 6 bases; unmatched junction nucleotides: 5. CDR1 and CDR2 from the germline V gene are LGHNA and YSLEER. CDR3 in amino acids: CASSQANRGPGELFF. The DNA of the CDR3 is TGCGCCAGCAGCCAGGCGAACAGGGGGCCCGGGGAGCTGTTTTTT.

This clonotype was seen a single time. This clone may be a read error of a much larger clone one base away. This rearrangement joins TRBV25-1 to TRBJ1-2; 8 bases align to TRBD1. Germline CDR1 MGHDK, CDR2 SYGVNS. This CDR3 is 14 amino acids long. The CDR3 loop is CASSEDRENYDYTF. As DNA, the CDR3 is TGTGCCAGCAGTGAGGACAGGGAAAACTATGACTACACCTTC.

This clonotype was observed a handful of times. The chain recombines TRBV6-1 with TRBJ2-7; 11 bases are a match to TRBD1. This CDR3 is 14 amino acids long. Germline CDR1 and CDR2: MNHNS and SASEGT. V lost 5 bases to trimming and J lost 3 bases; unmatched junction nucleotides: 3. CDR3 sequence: CASSRGQGGYEQYF. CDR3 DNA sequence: TGTGCCAGCAGTCGGGGACAGGGGGGCTACGAGCAGTACTTC.

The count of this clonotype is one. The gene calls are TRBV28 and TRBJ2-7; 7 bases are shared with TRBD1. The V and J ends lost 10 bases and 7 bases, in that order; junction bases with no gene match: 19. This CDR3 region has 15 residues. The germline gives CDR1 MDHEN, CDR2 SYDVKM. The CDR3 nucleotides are TGTGCCACGGAGACAGGGCTGTTTACTGTGGGAGAGCAGTACTTC. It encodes CATETGLFTVGEQYF.

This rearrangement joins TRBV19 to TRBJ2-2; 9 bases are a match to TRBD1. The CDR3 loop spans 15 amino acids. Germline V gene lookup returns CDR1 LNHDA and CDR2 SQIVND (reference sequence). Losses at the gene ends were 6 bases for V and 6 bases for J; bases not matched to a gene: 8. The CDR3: CASSNRDRVAGELFF. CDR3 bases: TGTGCCAGTAGCAACCGGGACAGGGTAGCCGGGGAGCTGTTTTTT. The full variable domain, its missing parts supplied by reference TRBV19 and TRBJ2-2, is DGGITQSPKYLFRKEGQNVTLSCEQNLNHDAMYWYRQDPGQGLRLIYYSQIVNDFQKGDIAEGYSVSREKKESFPLTVTSAQKNPTAFYLCASSNRDRVAGELFFGEGSRLTVL.

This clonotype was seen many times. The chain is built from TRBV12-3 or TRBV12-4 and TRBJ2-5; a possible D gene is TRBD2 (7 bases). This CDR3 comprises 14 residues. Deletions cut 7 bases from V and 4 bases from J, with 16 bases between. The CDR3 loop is CASNLRGAGETQYF. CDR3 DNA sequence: TGTGCCAGCAACCTCCGGGGGGCAGGAGAGACCCAGTACTTC.

The CDR3 nucleotides read TGTGCCAGCTCACCACCGGACCCCGCGAACACCGGGGAGCTGTTTTTT. Residues: CASSPPDPANTGELFF. The J gene is TRBJ2-2, the V gene TRBV18; no reliable D call. Trimming removed 0 bases at V and 0 bases at J, with 8 bases between. Looked up from germline, CDR1 is KGHSH and CDR2 is LQKENI. There are 16 residues in the CDR3.

The CDR3 region is CASRSSGRSYNEQFF. In nucleotides, the CDR3 is TGTGCCAGCCGCTCTAGCGGGAGGTCCTACAATGAGCAGTTCTTC. The chain recombines TRBV11-3 with TRBJ2-1; 11 nucleotides align to TRBD2. This CDR3 region has 15 residues. Germline CDR1 reads SGHNT; CDR2 reads YENEEA. With V trimmed by 8 bases and J by 1 base, 4 bases remained unmatched.

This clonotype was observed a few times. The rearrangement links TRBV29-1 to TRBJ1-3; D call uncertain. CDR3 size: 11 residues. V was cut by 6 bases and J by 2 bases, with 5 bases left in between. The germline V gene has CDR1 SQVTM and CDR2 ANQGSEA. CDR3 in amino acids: CSVSAGNTIYF. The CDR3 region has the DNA TGCAGCGTCAGCGCTGGAAACACCATATATTTT.

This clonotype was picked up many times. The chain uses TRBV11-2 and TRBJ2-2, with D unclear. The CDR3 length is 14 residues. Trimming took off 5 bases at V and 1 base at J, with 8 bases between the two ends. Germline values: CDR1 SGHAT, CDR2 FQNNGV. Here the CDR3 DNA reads TGTGCCAGCAGCCGATTGGGGAACACCGGGGAGCTGTTTTTT. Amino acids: CASSRLGNTGELFF.

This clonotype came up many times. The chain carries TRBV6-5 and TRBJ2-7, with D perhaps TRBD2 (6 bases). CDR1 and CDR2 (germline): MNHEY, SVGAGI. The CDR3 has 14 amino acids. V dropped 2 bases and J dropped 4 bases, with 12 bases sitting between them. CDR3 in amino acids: CASSYVREEYEQYF. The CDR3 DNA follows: TGTGCCAGCAGTTACGTAAGGGAGGAGTACGAGCAGTACTTC.